This T cell receptor beta chain came from a study of technical replicates of blood from a handful of donors (dated by TCRdb to about 2017). Compared with germline, V lacks 5 bases and J lacks 0 bases; bases without a gene match: 13. CDR1 is given as SGHTA and CDR2 as FQGNSA, both from the germline V gene. The CDR3 runs 17 residues from the cysteine to the phenylalanine. Only the CDR3 region is kept as DNA, spanning 51 bases read in frame from base 1. Worth noting for this clone: Its specific antigen is unknown. Base quality data are lacking; no much larger clone is found one base away.

Preparation of the library involved the immunoSEQ multiplex PCR assay. TCRdb retrieved this table from immuneACCESS and kept in-frame rearrangements only. Not all clones are present; in checked studies, unresolved V genes account for under half, and no reason is known for the remainder. The sample contains 65,000 to 90,000 clones, roughly 90% of them found a single time. 4% to 5% of the sample is in the top ten clones. Rearrangement joined TRBV7-2 to TRBJ2-7; 7 central nucleotides agree with TRBD2. The sample taken for sequencing was PBMCs. The sequence was obtained from a human donor in good health. Some clones in this sample may be carry-over from other donors' samples. The DNA sequence is TGTGCCAGCAGCGGGGGGGTGAACCGGCGAGTCTCCTACGAGCAGTACTTC. Its translation reads: CASSGGVNRRVSYEQYF.